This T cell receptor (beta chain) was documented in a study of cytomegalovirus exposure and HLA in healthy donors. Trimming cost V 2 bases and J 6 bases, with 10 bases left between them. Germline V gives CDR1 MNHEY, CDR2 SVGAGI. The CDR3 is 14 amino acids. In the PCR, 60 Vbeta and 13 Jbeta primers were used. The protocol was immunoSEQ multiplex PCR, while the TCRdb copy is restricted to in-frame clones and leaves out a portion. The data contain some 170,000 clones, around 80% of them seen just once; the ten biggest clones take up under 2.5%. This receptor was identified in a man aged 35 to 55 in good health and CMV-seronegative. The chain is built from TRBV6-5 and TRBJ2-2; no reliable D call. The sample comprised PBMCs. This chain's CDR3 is CASSYLSEAGELFF. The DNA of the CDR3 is TGTGCCAGCAGTTACCTCAGCGAGGCCGGGGAGCTGTTTTTT.